Listed here is a single T cell receptor beta chain. Its antigen is undetermined. Germline V lookup: CDR1 WNHNN, CDR2 SYGVQD (reference sequence). The length of the CDR3 is 14 residues. Time point of the sample: newly diagnosed GD, antithyroid drugs for less than 3 months. Extracted PBMC RNA gave rise to the TCR library. The sample comes from a study of regulatory T cells in long-lasting Graves disease. General study points: Among samples with persistent disease, TRBV28, TRBJ1-2 and TRBJ2-5 were favored.

CDR3-region Arm-PCR and iRepertoire HTBI primers produced the TCR beta libraries. Each CDR3 protein gets one entry after TCRdb re-called the multiplex PCR reads with MiXCR. In the table there are fewer than 450,000 distinct CDR3 sequences, roughly 15% of which are singletons. These data also featured in a second study, about T cells in Graves' hyperthyroidism and ophthalmopathy. That report adds: Hyperthyroidism, newly diagnosed and lasting under 2 months, affected patients aged 18 to 65. Initially, a first-round RT-PCR of the TCR CDR3 employed the HTBI primer set. Blood also showed most of the thyroid clonotypes that were expanded above 0.001.

The V gene is TRBV10-1, the J gene TRBJ2-7, with TRBD1 as a possible D gene (6 bases). The clonotype comes from a woman aged 40 to 50 with Graves disease. This specimen consisted of peripheral blood mononuclear cells (PBMCs), obtained at new diagnosis, from a patient treated with antithyroid drugs. This CDR3 is CPATGSPEPRLEYF. CDR3 DNA: TGCCCCGCAACAGGGTCGCCTGAACCCCGCTTGGAGTACTTC.